The clone carrying this T cell receptor beta chain showed up just a few times. Its antigen is unidentified. TCRdb recomputed calls from the reads with MiXCR, one row per CDR3 protein. The repertoire holds 9,000 to 9,500 distinct CDR3 sequences, with just over 20% as singletons. The data belong to a study of liver allograft versus peripheral blood T cells. Study overall: T cell receptor repertoires in transplanted livers were compared with those in recipients' peripheral blood.

Study observations and caveats: Repertoires of T cell receptors that resided inside liver allografts reportedly differed from those in peripheral blood.

The germline V and J ends were trimmed by 2 bases and 0 bases, with 11 bases remaining between them. Germline V gene sequence: CDR1 GTSNPN, CDR2 SVGIG (reference sequence). The CDR3 contains 16 residues. This chain links TRBV30 with TRBJ2-6; tentative D call: TRBD2 (5 bases). This clonotype was obtained from a human patient who had a liver transplant. Some of the T cells might come from the graft donor. CDR3 in amino acids: CAWSSGLDSGANVLTF. The CDR3 nucleotides are TGTGCCTGGAGTTCCGGACTCGACTCTGGGGCCAACGTCCTGACTTTC.